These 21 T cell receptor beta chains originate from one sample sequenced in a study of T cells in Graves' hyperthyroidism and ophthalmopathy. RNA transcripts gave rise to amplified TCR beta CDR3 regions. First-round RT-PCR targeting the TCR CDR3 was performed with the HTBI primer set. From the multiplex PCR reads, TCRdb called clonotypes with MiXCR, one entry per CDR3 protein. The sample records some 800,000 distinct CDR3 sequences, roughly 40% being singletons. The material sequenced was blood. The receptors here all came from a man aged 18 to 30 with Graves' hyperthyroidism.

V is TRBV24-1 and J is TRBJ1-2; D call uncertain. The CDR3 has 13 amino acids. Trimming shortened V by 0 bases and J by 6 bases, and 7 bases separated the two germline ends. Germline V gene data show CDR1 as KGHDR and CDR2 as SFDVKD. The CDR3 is CATSDLNSHGYTF. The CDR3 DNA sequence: TGTGCCACCAGTGATTTGAACAGCCATGGCTACACCTTC.

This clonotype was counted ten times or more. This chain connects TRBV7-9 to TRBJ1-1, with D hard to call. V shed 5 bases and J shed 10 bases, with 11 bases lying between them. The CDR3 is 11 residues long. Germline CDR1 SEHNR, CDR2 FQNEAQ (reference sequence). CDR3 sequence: CASSPIMGAFF. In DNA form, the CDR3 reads TGTGCCAGCAGCCCGATTATGGGAGCTTTCTTT.

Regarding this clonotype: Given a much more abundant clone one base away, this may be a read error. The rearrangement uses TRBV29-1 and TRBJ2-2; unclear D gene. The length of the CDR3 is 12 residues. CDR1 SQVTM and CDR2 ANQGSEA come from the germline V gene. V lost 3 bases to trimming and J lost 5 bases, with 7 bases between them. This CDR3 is CSVESGTGELFF. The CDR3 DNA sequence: TGCAGCGTTGAGTCCGGAACCGGGGAGCTGTTTTTT.

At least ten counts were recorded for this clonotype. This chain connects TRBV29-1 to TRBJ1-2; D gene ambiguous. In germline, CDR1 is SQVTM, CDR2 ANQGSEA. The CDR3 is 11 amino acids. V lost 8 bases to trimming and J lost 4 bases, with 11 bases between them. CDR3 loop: CSFGGPYGYTF. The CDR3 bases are TGCAGCTTCGGAGGGCCCTATGGCTACACCTTC. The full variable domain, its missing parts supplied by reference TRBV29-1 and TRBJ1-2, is SAVISQKPSRDICQRGTSLTIQCQVDSQVTMMFWYRQQPGQSLTLIATANQGSEATYESGFVIDKFPISRPNLTFSTLTVSNMSPEDSSIYLCSFGGPYGYTFGSGTRLTVV.

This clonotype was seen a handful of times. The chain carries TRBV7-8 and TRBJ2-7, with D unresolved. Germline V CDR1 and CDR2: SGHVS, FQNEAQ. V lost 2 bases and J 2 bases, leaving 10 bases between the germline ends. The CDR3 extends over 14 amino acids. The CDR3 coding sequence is TGTGCCAGCAGCTTACTGTCGGAAGCCTACGAGCAGTACTTC. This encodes CASSLLSEAYEQYF.

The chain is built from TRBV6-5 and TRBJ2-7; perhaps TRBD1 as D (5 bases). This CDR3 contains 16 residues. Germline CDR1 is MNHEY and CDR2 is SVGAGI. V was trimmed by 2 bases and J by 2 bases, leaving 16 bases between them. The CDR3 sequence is CASSYLTMDTPYEQYF. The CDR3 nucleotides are TGTGCCAGCAGTTACCTTACCATGGACACGCCCTACGAGCAGTACTTC.

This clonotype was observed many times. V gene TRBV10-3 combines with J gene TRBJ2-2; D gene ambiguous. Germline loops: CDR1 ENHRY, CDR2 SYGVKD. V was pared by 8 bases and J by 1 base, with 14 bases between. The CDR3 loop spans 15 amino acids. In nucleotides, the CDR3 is TGTGCCATCGGGCGAACTAAACAGAACACCGGGGAGCTGTTTTTT. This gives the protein CAIGRTKQNTGELFF.

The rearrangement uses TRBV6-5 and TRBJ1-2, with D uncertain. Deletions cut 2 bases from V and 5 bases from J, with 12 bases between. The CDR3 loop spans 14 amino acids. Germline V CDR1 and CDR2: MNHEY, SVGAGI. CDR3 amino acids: CASSYASRAYGYTF. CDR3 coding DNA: TGTGCCAGCAGTTACGCCTCAAGGGCATATGGCTACACCTTC.

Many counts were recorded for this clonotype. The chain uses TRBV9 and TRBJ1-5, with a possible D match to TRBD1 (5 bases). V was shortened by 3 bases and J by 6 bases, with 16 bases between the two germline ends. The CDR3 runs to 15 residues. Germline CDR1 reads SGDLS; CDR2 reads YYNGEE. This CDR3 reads CASSGGGGRGQPQHF. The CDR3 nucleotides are TGTGCCAGCAGCGGGGGCGGGGGACGGGGTCAGCCCCAGCATTTT.

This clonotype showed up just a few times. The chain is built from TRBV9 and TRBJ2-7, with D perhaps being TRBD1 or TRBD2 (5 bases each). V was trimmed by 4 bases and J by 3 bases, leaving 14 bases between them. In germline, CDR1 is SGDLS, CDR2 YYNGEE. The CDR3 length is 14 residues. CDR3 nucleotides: TGTGCCAGCAGCCCAGAGGGACGTATCTACGAGCAGTACTTC. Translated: CASSPEGRIYEQYF.

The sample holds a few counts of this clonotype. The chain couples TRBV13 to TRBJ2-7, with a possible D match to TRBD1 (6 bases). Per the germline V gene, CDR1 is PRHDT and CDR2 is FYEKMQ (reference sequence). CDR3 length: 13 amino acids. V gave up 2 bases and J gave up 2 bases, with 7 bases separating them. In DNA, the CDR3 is TGTGCCAGCAGCTTATGGGACACCTACGAGCAGTACTTC. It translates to CASSLWDTYEQYF.

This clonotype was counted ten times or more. Here the CDR3 DNA reads TGTGCCAGCAGTCCCGGGGCGACCTCAACTAATGAAAAACTGTTTTTT. Translation gives CASSPGATSTNEKLFF. The chain joins TRBV25-1 to TRBJ1-4; perhaps TRBD1 as D (5 bases). The CDR3 runs to 16 residues. The germline CDR1 and CDR2 sequences are MGHDK and SYGVNS. V was trimmed by 5 bases and J by 0 bases, leaving 13 bases between them.

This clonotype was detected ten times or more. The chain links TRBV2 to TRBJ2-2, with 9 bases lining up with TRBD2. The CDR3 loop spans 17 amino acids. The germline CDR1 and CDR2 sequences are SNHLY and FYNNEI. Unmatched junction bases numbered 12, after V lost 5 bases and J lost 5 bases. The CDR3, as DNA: TGTGCCAGCAGTCCCCTCCCTCGGGGACTAGCTACCGGGGAGCTGTTTTTT. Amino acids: CASSPLPRGLATGELFF.

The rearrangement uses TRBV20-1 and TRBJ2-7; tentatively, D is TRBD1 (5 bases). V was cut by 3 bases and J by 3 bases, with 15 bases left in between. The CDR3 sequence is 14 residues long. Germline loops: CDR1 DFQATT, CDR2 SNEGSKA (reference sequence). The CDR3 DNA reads TGCAGTGCTAGGGGGCTAGTCGATTACTACGAGCAGTACTTC. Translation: CSARGLVDYYEQYF.

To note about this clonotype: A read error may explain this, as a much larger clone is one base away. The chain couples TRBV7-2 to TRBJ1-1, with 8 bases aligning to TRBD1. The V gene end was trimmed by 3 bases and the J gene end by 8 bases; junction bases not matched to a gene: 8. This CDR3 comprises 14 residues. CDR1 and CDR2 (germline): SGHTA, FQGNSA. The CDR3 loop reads CASSFRTGRGEAFF. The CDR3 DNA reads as TGTGCCAGCAGCTTCCGGACAGGGCGGGGAGAAGCTTTCTTT.

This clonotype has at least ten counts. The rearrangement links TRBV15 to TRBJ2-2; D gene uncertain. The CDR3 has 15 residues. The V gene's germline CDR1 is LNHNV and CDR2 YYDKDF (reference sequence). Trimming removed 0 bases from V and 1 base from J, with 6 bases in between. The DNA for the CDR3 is TGTGCCACCAGCAGAGATCCAGGGAACACCGGGGAGCTGTTTTTT. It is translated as CATSRDPGNTGELFF.

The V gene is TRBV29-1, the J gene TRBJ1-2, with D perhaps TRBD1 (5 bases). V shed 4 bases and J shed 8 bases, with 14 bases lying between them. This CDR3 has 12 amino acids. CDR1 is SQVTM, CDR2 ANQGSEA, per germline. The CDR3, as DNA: TGCAGCGTTGTCCGGGGCGCAGTGGGCTACACCTTC. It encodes CSVVRGAVGYTF.

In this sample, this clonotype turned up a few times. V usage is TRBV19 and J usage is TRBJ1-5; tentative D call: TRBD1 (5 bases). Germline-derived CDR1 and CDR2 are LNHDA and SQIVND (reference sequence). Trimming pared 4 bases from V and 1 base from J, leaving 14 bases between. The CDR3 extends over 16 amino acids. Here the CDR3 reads CASSRRQSESNQPQHF. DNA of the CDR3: TGTGCCAGTAGTAGGCGACAGTCAGAAAGCAATCAGCCCCAGCATTTT. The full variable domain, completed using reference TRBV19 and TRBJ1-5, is DGGITQSPKYLFRKEGQNVTLSCEQNLNHDAMYWYRQDPGQGLRLIYYSQIVNDFQKGDIAEGYSVSREKKESFPLTVTSAQKNPTAFYLCASSRRQSESNQPQHFGDGTRLSIL.

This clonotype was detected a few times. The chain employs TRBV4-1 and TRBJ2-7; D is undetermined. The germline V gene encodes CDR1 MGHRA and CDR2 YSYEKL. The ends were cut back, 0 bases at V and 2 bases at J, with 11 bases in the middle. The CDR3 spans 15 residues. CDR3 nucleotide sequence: TGCGCCAGCAGCCAAGAGTACAGTTTAACCTACGAGCAGTACTTC. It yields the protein CASSQEYSLTYEQYF.

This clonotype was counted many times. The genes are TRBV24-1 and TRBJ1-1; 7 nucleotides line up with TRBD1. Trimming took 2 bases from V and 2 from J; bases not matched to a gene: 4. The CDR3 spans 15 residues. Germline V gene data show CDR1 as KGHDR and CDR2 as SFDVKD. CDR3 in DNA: TGTGCCACCAGTGATTCAGGGGGACACAACACTGAAGCTTTCTTT. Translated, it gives CATSDSGGHNTEAFF.

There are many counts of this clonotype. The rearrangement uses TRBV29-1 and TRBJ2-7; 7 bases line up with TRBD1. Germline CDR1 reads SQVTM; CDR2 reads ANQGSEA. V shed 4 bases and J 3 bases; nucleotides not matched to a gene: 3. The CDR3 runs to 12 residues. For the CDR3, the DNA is TGCAGCGTTGGGGACAGCTACTACGAGCAGTACTTC. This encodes CSVGDSYYEQYF.